The 19 T cell receptor beta chains given below trace back to one sample, sequenced in a study of tumor and adjacent non-tumor tissue in lung cancer. The library came from three nested PCR rounds adapted from ARM-PCR protocols. TCRdb called the multiplex PCR reads again in MiXCR, with one record for every CDR3 protein. The sample has tens of thousands of distinct CDR3 sequences, around four fifths seen once. No cell sorting was done before RNA was extracted from the tissue. Sequencing input: lung tumor tissue. The receptors originated from a woman aged 50 to 60 with non-small cell lung cancer.

Concerning this clonotype: The junction shows a germline mismatch at one end, possibly a read error. The V gene is TRBV6-6, the J gene TRBJ2-3, with D possibly TRBD1 on 6 matching bases. Per the germline V gene, CDR1 is MNHNY and CDR2 is SVGAGI (reference sequence). CDR3 size: 14 residues. In DNA, the CDR3 is TGTGTCAGCAGTGCCCAGGGACACACTGATACGCACTATTTT. This encodes CVSSAQGHTDTHYF.

This rearrangement joins TRBV4-2 to TRBJ2-7; 16 bases are shared with TRBD2. The V gene's germline CDR1 is LGHNA and CDR2 YNFKEQ. V trimming: 7 bases; J trimming: 7 bases; junction bases outside the gene matches: 10. The CDR3 has 16 amino acids. CDR3 in amino acids: CASNHPGLAGGGEQYF. DNA of the CDR3: TGTGCCAGCAACCACCCGGGACTAGCGGGAGGGGGTGAGCAGTACTTC.

This clonotype appeared once. This rearrangement joins TRBV11-3 to TRBJ2-3; the match to TRBD2 covers 7 bases. CDR3 length: 20 amino acids. Per germline, CDR1 SGHNT and CDR2 YENEEA. The CDR3 loop is CISSSPLYSSSSGSTDTQYF. The CDR3 bases are TGTATCAGCAGCTCTCCCCTTTATTCTTCCTCTAGCGGCAGCACAGATACGCAGTATTTT.

The chain has TRBV5-4 and TRBJ1-6; D gene ambiguous. CDR3 length: 16 amino acids. Trimming cost V 1 base and J 7 bases, with 15 bases left between them. From germline, CDR1 is SGHNT and CDR2 YYREEE (reference sequence). This CDR3 reads CASSLLGALENSPLHF. CDR3 coding DNA: TGTGCCAGCAGCTTGTTAGGAGCTCTAGAGAATTCACCCCTCCACTTT.

Points on this clonotype: Mismatch with germline at one junction end may stem from a read error. The chain recombines TRBV29-1 with TRBJ1-1; 8 positions agree with TRBD1. The length of the CDR3 is 14 residues. Germline CDR1 is SQVTM and CDR2 is ANQGSEA. This CDR3 is CRVDADRVDIEAFF. The DNA for the CDR3 is TGCAGAGTTGACGCGGACAGGGTTGACATTGAAGCTTTCTTT.

The V and J genes are TRBV19 and TRBJ1-5; D unclear. The V end was cut by 4 bases, the J end by 12 bases, with 13 bases between. The CDR3 has 12 amino acids. CDR1 is LNHDA, CDR2 SQIVND, per germline (reference sequence). The CDR3 DNA reads as TGTGCCAGTAGTAGTCGGCATCAGTTCCAGCATTTT. As protein: CASSSRHQFQHF.

As regards this clonotype: One end of the junction does not line up with germline, which may come from a read error. The chain employs TRBV4-2 and TRBJ1-6; perhaps TRBD1 as D (6 bases). The CDR3 length is 15 residues. Germline CDR1 is LGHNA and CDR2 is YNFKEQ. CDR3 residues: CASEPQQGDNSPFHF. In DNA, the CDR3 is TGTGCCAGCGAACCACAACAGGGAGATAATTCACCCTTCCACTTT.

Regarding this clonotype: Its ends do not fully match the called genes, so a read error is possible. This chain joins TRBV11-2 and TRBJ2-7; D might be TRBD2 (6 bases). Germline-derived CDR1 and CDR2 are SGHAT and FQNNGV. The CDR3 is made up of 15 amino acids. DNA for the CDR3: TGTGCCAGTAGCTTAGTGGCGGGATGCCAGTACGAGCAGTACTTC. As protein: CASSLVAGCQYEQYF. Combining the CDR3 with reference TRBV11-2 and TRBJ2-7 gives the whole variable domain EAGVAQSPRYKIIEKRQSVAFWCNPISGHATLYWYQQILGQGPKLLIQFQNNGVVDDSQLPKDRFSAERLKGVDSTLKIQPAKLEDSAVYLCASSLVAGCQYEQYFGPGTRLTVT.

For this clonotype: Compared with germline, one end of the junction differs, possibly owing to a read error. The chain carries TRBV11-2 and TRBJ1-5; no clear D. This CDR3 is 15 amino acids long. Germline V gives CDR1 SGHAT, CDR2 FQNNGV. CDR3 DNA: TGTACCAGCAACTTTGATGGATTGACCAATCAGCCCCAGCATTTT. As protein: CTSNFDGLTNQPQHF.

This clonotype was seen many times. The chain is built from TRBV28 and TRBJ1-2; possible D gene TRBD1, 6 bases. Trimming took off 7 bases at V and 4 bases at J, with 16 bases between the two ends. CDR1 is MDHEN, CDR2 SYDVKM, per germline. CDR3 size: 14 residues. CDR3 nucleotide sequence: TGTGCCAGCAAGCTACTCGGGACAACCTATGGCTACACCTTC. Amino acid sequence: CASKLLGTTYGYTF.

About this clonotype itself: At one end, the junction sequence differs from germline, possibly due to a read error. The J gene is TRBJ2-7, the V gene TRBV4-1; the match to TRBD2 covers 10 bases. The CDR3 spans 15 residues. Germline V gene data show CDR1 as MGHRA and CDR2 as YSYEKL. This chain's CDR3 is CACSQGTSGIYELYF. CDR3 coding DNA: TGCGCCTGCAGCCAAGGCACTAGCGGGATCTACGAGCTGTACTTC.

Turning to this clonotype: With a much larger clone just one base away, this may be a read error. V and J are TRBV5-1 and TRBJ2-1; tentatively, D is TRBD1 (5 bases). The CDR3 has 15 residues. Germline values: CDR1 SGHRS, CDR2 YFSETQ. CDR3 region: CSSRFRGSSYNEQFF. CDR3 in DNA: TGCTCCAGCAGGTTTAGGGGTTCCTCCTACAATGAGCAGTTCTTC.

Concerning this clonotype: This clone may be a read error of a much larger clone one base away. This rearrangement joins TRBV24-1 to TRBJ2-5; D gene uncertain. Germline loops: CDR1 KGHDR, CDR2 SFDVKD. The CDR3 totals 16 residues. The ends were cut back, 3 bases at V and 4 bases at J, with 17 bases in the middle. The CDR3 loop reads CATSDVDLARSETQYF. The CDR3 DNA sequence: TGTGCCACCAGTGATGTTGACCTTGCGCGTTCAGAGACCCAGTACTTC.

About this clonotype: Likely a read error: the CDR3 ends without its conserved phenylalanine or tryptophan. The limits of the CDR3 on the DNA are not certain, so only TCRdb's listed CDR3 is given. The chain carries TRBV10-1 and TRBJ2-7. The germline V gene encodes CDR1 WNHNN and CDR2 SYGVQD (reference sequence). The CDR3 adds up to 13 amino acids, both ends counted. The CDR3 protein is CASSESGLYEQYI.

This clonotype was detected many times. The chain couples TRBV28 to TRBJ1-2; possible D gene TRBD1, 5 bases. Per the germline V gene, CDR1 is MDHEN and CDR2 is SYDVKM. The CDR3 totals 15 residues. The V end was cut by 2 bases, the J end by 4 bases, with 14 bases between. As DNA, the CDR3 is TGTGCCAGCAGTTTAACCGGGGGGTTAGGCTATGGCTACACCTTC. The encoded protein is CASSLTGGLGYGYTF.

In regard to this clonotype: A read error may account for a junction end that differs from germline. The V gene is TRBV29-1, the J gene TRBJ2-1; D possibly corresponds to TRBD2 (6 bases). Germline values: CDR1 SQVTM, CDR2 ANQGSEA. The CDR3 runs to 15 residues. CDR3 in amino acids: CSVEESTRYINKQFF. The CDR3 DNA reads TGCAGCGTTGAAGAGTCGACTAGGTACATCAATAAGCAGTTCTTC.

A word on this clonotype: The final CDR3 position lacks the conserved phenylalanine or tryptophan, pointing to a likely read error. The chain combines TRBV29-1 with TRBJ2-1; D perhaps matches TRBD1 (5 bases). CDR3 length equals 14 residues. The V end was cut by 8 bases, the J end by 7 bases, with 21 bases between. The germline CDR1 and CDR2 sequences are SQVTM and ANQGSEA. The CDR3 here is CSCDGAGLYNEQFL. CDR3 DNA sequence: TGCAGCTGCGATGGGGCAGGCCTATATAATGAGCAGTTCCTA.

This clonotype was picked up many times. This chain links TRBV14 with TRBJ2-1; 9 bases align to TRBD2. Germline CDR1 SGHDN, CDR2 FVKESK. V dropped 0 bases and J dropped 9; count of bases not matched to a gene: 12. The CDR3 is 17 amino acids. CDR3 DNA: TGTGCCAGCAGCCAAGATTCGGCCAGCGGGAGGTTTGGTGAGCAGTTCTTC. Encoded protein: CASSQDSASGRFGEQFF.

Worth noting for this clonotype: One junction end does not reproduce the germline sequence, and a read error may be involved. The chain carries TRBV10-3 and TRBJ1-6; D unresolved. Germline V gene data show CDR1 as ENHRY and CDR2 as SYGVKD. The CDR3 has 14 amino acids. This CDR3 is CATSPAAGNSSLHF. The DNA of the CDR3 is TGTGCCACTTCACCGGCGGCTGGTAATTCATCCCTCCACTTT.